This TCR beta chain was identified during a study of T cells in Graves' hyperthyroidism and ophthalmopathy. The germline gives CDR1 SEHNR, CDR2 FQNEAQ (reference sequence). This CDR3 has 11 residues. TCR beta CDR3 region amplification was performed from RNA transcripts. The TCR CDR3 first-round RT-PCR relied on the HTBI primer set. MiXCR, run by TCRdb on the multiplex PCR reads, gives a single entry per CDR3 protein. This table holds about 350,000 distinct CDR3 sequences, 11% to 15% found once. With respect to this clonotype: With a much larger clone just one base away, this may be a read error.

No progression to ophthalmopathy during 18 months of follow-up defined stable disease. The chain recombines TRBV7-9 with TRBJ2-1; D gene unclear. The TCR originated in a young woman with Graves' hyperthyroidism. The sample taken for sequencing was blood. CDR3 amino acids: CAISFGDEQFF. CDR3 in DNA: TGTGCCATCAGCTTTGGGGATGAGCAGTTCTTC.